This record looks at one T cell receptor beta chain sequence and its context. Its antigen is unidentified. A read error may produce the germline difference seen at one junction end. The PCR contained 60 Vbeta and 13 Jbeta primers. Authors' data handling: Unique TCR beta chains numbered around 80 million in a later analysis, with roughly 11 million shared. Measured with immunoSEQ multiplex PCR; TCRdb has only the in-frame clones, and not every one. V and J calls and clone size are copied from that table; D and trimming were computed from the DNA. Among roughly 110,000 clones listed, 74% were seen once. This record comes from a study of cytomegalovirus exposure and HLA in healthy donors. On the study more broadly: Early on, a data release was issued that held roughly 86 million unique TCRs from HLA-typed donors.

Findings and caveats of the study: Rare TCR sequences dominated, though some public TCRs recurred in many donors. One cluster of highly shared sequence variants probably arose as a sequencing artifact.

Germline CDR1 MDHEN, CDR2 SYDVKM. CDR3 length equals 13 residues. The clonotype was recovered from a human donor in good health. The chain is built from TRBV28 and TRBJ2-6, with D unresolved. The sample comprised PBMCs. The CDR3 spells CASSLSRANVLTF. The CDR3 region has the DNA TGTGCCAGCAGTCTCTCTCGGGCCAACGTCCTGACTTTC.